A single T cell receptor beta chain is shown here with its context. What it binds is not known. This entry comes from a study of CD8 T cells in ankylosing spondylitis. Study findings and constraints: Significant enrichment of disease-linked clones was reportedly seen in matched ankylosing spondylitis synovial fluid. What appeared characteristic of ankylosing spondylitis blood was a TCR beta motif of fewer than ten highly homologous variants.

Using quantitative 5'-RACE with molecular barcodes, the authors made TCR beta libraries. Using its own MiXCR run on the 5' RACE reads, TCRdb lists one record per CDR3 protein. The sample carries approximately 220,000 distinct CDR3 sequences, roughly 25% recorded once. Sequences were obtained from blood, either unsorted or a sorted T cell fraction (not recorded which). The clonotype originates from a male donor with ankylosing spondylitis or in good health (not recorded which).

CDR3 DNA: TGTGCCAGCAGTTCCGGGACAGCTCCTTCTGGCTACACCTTC. Translating it yields CASSSGTAPSGYTF. The chain combines TRBV12-3 or TRBV12-4 with TRBJ1-2; 7 positions match TRBD1. This CDR3 has 14 amino acids. The junction had 9 bases not matched to a gene; V was cut back by 4 bases and J by 7 bases.